The next 30 T cell receptor beta chains were all read from a single sample in a study of cytomegalovirus exposure and HLA in healthy donors. It was with 60 Vbeta and 13 Jbeta primers that the PCR ran. Measured with immunoSEQ multiplex PCR; TCRdb has only the in-frame clones, and not every one. The sample contains around 250,000 clones, about 81% of which appear only once. The sample was PBMCs. The source is a woman in her sixties in good health and CMV-seropositive.

This rearrangement joins TRBV19 to TRBJ1-1, with 7 bases aligning to TRBD1. Losses at the gene ends were 1 base for V and 3 bases for J; bases not matched to a gene: 8. The CDR3 runs 16 residues. Germline loops: CDR1 LNHDA, CDR2 SQIVND (reference sequence). The chain's CDR3 is CASSIGAGGRHTEAFF. CDR3 bases: TGTGCCAGTAGTATAGGGGCAGGGGGACGTCACACTGAAGCTTTCTTT.

This clone has only one observation. The CDR3 sequence: CASSLGRGSNSPLHF. The CDR3 DNA is TGTGCCAGCAGTTTAGGTAGGGGAAGTAATTCACCCCTCCACTTT. V and J are TRBV27 and TRBJ1-6; D may be TRBD1 (5 bases). This CDR3 contains 15 residues. CDR1 is MNHEY, CDR2 SMNVEV, per germline (reference sequence). Trimming stripped 2 bases from V and 6 bases from J, with 11 bases between.

This clone was counted once. The chain recombines TRBV28 with TRBJ1-2; 10 bases are shared with TRBD1. J gave up 4 bases and V 7 bases, and 9 bases lay outside the gene matches. This CDR3 contains 15 residues. Germline lookup yields CDR1 MDHEN and CDR2 SYDVKM. CDR3 coding DNA: TGTGCCAGCATTCCGGGACAGGGGATTTTCTATGGCTACACCTTC. Residues: CASIPGQGIFYGYTF.

The rearrangement uses TRBV19 and TRBJ1-2; D possibly corresponds to TRBD1 (5 bases). Germline CDR1 is LNHDA and CDR2 is SQIVND (reference sequence). The V gene lost 6 bases and the J gene lost 4 bases, with 21 bases spanning the gap. The CDR3 runs to 16 residues. The CDR3 region is CASSVDSSTSSYGYTF. Written as DNA, the CDR3 is TGTGCCAGTAGCGTTGACAGTAGTACTTCCAGCTATGGCTACACCTTC.

The chain combines TRBV6-5 with TRBJ2-3; D remains unclear. The CDR3 totals 11 residues. V lost 6 bases, J lost 2 bases, and 3 bases lay in between. Germline assignment: CDR1 MNHEY and CDR2 SVGAGI. The CDR3 DNA reads TGTGCCAGCAGCCACACAGATACGCAGTATTTT. Its translation is CASSHTDTQYF.

The chain is built from TRBV5-4 and TRBJ2-1; D is ambiguous. V was shortened by 1 base and J by 0 bases, with 8 bases between the two germline ends. The CDR3 contains 15 residues. Germline V gene data show CDR1 as SGHNT and CDR2 as YYREEE (reference sequence). The CDR3: CASSLTAGSYNEQFF. CDR3 nucleotides: TGTGCCAGCAGCTTGACAGCCGGCTCCTACAATGAGCAGTTCTTC.

Details on this clone: One junction end disagrees with the germline gene, perhaps due to a read error. The rearrangement uses TRBV7-9 and TRBJ2-3, with 8 bases lining up with TRBD2. Germline V gene sequence: CDR1 SEHNR, CDR2 FQNEAQ (reference sequence). This CDR3 is 16 amino acids long. CDR3 DNA sequence: TGTTCCAGCAGCCTCGGACTAGCAGTAAGCACAGATACGCAGTATTTT. Translation: CSSSLGLAVSTDTQYF. The full variable domain, completed using reference TRBV7-9 and TRBJ2-3, is DTGVSQNPRHKITKRGQNVTFRCDPISEHNRLYWYRQTLGQGPEFLTYFQNEAQLEKSRLLSDRFSAERPKGSFSTLEIQRTEQGDSAMYLCSSSLGLAVSTDTQYFGPGTRLTVL.

A few counts support this clone. The CDR3 spells CASRRTGPNYGYTF. The CDR3 DNA follows: TGTGCCAGCAGAAGGACAGGGCCAAACTATGGCTACACCTTC. This chain uses TRBV27 with TRBJ1-2; the match to TRBD1 covers 8 bases. Per the germline V gene, CDR1 is MNHEY and CDR2 is SMNVEV (reference sequence). V lost 6 bases, J lost 2 bases, and 5 bases stayed unmatched. The CDR3 length is 14 residues.

Here the CDR3 reads CATSTDLYEQYF. The CDR3 DNA reads as TGTGCCACTTCGACAGACCTCTACGAGCAGTACTTC. V and J are TRBV6-1 and TRBJ2-5, with D possibly TRBD1 on 5 matching bases. The J call is uncertain, as TRBJ2-7 better fits the DNA end. Looked up from germline, CDR1 is MNHNS and CDR2 is SASEGT. The CDR3 covers 12 residues.

The rearrangement joins TRBV30 to TRBJ2-7; 8 bases match TRBD1. The CDR3 has 18 amino acids. In germline, CDR1 is GTSNPN, CDR2 SVGIG (reference sequence). Germline trimming cut 3 bases from V and 2 bases from J; bases unmatched to any gene: 18. CDR3 loop: CAWSSGGFTGGFPYEQYF. As DNA, the CDR3 is TGTGCCTGGAGCTCCGGGGGATTCACAGGGGGTTTTCCCTACGAGCAGTACTTC.

The CDR3 reads CASSPRRRGHSGNTIYF. DNA of the CDR3: TGTGCCAGCAGCCCCCGGAGGAGGGGCCACTCTGGAAACACCATATATTTT. The chain employs TRBV12-1 and TRBJ1-3. TRBV12-1 is a known pseudogene. The CDR3 extends over 17 amino acids.

Only a few counts were recorded for this clone. At one boundary the junction diverges from the germline segment, which might be a read error. The chain couples TRBV7-9 to TRBJ1-2; D perhaps matches TRBD1 (5 bases). Germline V gene lookup returns CDR1 SEHNR and CDR2 FQNEAQ (reference sequence). The CDR3 has 12 residues. CDR3 amino acids: CSSSPAGHGYTF. CDR3 DNA sequence: TGTTCCAGCAGCCCGGCGGGGCATGGCTACACCTTC.

This clone occurred once. The V gene is TRBV7-9, the J gene TRBJ2-3, with 8 nucleotides matching TRBD2. Per the germline V gene, CDR1 is SEHNR and CDR2 is FQNEAQ (reference sequence). With 1 base clipped from V and 2 bases from J, the junction kept 5 bases outside the gene matches. The CDR3 consists of 16 residues. CDR3 in DNA: TGTGCCAGCAGCTTAGATGAGCGGGGGCTCACAGATACGCAGTATTTT. Translating gives CASSLDERGLTDTQYF.

This clone was observed a few times. The chain uses TRBV6-5 and TRBJ1-5; weak D call: TRBD1 (5 bases). CDR3 length: 14 amino acids. V was pared by 8 bases and J by 2 bases, with 13 bases between. Germline-derived CDR1 and CDR2 are MNHEY and SVGAGI. Written as DNA, the CDR3 is TGTGCCAGCCGATCACAGGTTGGCAATCAGCCCCAGCATTTT. It is translated as CASRSQVGNQPQHF.

This chain uses TRBV7-6 with TRBJ2-3; no definite D call. The CDR3 has 12 amino acids. The germline V and J ends were trimmed by 5 bases and 6 bases, with 9 bases remaining between them. Germline V lookup: CDR1 SGHVS, CDR2 FNYEAQ. The CDR3 reads CASSATSDTQYF. CDR3 DNA sequence: TGTGCCAGCAGCGCAACATCCGATACGCAGTATTTT.

The chain recombines TRBV6-1 with TRBJ1-1; D might be TRBD1 (5 bases). CDR3 length: 13 amino acids. The V gene lost 8 bases and the J gene lost 3 bases, with 13 bases spanning the gap. Germline lookup yields CDR1 MNHNS and CDR2 SASEGT. The CDR3 DNA is TGTGCCAGCCAAGGAACAGGCTACACTGAAGCTTTCTTT. The encoded protein is CASQGTGYTEAFF.

The V call is TRBV9, the J call TRBJ2-7; 8 positions match TRBD2. This CDR3 has 15 residues. Per the germline V gene, CDR1 is SGDLS and CDR2 is YYNGEE. With V trimmed by 0 bases and J by 5 bases, 7 bases remained unmatched. This CDR3 reads CASSVGSSGSNEQYF. The CDR3 nucleotides are TGTGCCAGCAGCGTAGGTTCCAGCGGGAGTAACGAGCAGTACTTC.

This chain links TRBV2 with TRBJ1-2; D is possibly TRBD1 (6 bases). Trimming shortened V by 9 bases and J by 8 bases, and 13 bases separated the two germline ends. The CDR3 totals 11 residues. Germline assignment: CDR1 SNHLY and CDR2 FYNNEI. The DNA for the CDR3 is TGTGCCAGTGGGGGCCCTTCCGGCTACACCTTC. Translation: CASGGPSGYTF.

The V and J genes are TRBV28 and TRBJ2-3; 8 bases map to TRBD2. V trimming: 3 bases; J trimming: 0 bases; junction bases outside the gene matches: 5. The CDR3 runs 16 residues. Germline V lookup: CDR1 MDHEN, CDR2 SYDVKM. CDR3 DNA sequence: TGTGCCAGCAGTTTGATAGGACTAGCTAGCACAGATACGCAGTATTTT. This translates into CASSLIGLASTDTQYF.

CDR3 protein: CASSLKGWTSGSIWSTGELFF. CDR3 nucleotides: TGTGCCAGCAGTTTAAAAGGCTGGACTAGCGGGAGTATTTGGTCCACCGGGGAGCTGTTTTTT. The rearrangement joins TRBV28 to TRBJ2-2, with TRBD2 matching 13 bases. Germline lookup yields CDR1 MDHEN and CDR2 SYDVKM. The CDR3 is 21 residues long. The V segment lost 2 bases and the J segment 4 bases; nucleotides outside the gene matches: 16.

The rearrangement uses TRBV4-1 and TRBJ1-4; D is unresolved. This CDR3 spans 16 amino acids. Trimming took off 2 bases at V and 7 bases at J, with 17 bases between the two ends. Germline lookup yields CDR1 MGHRA and CDR2 YSYEKL. CDR3 nucleotide sequence: TGCGCCAGCAGCCAAATGCTTAGCCCGGGGAGTGAAAAACTGTTTTTT. Its protein product is CASSQMLSPGSEKLFF.

This chain connects TRBV5-6 to TRBJ2-7; 8 nucleotides line up with TRBD1. V lost 2 bases and J lost 5; bases outside the gene matches: 3. The CDR3 has 13 amino acids. Per germline, CDR1 SGHDT and CDR2 YYEEEE. The CDR3 here is CASSFPDRDEQYF. In nucleotides, the CDR3 is TGTGCCAGCAGCTTCCCGGACAGGGACGAGCAGTACTTC.

The J gene is TRBJ1-1, the V gene TRBV5-6, with D hard to call. The germline V gene has CDR1 SGHDT and CDR2 YYEEEE. Trimming took off 1 base at V and 4 bases at J, with 8 bases between the two ends. CDR3 length: 13 amino acids. The CDR3 protein is CASSLTVSTEAFF. CDR3 sequence (DNA): TGTGCCAGCAGCTTGACGGTGTCCACTGAAGCTTTCTTT.

This chain joins TRBV4-1 and TRBJ2-5, with 10 bases that match TRBD2. From germline, CDR1 is MGHRA and CDR2 YSYEKL. This CDR3 contains 16 residues. V lost 4 bases to trimming and J lost 2 bases; unmatched junction nucleotides: 7. The CDR3 DNA is TGCGCCAGCAGCCGGGGACTAGCGATGAATCAAGAGACCCAGTACTTC. It codes for CASSRGLAMNQETQYF.

This clone has more than one count but fewer than ten. V gene TRBV6-6 combines with J gene TRBJ1-1; 8 nucleotides agree with TRBD1. The V gene end was trimmed by 6 bases and the J gene end by 3 bases; junction bases not matched to a gene: 6. The CDR3 runs 14 residues. Germline CDR1 and CDR2: MNHNY and SVGAGI (reference sequence). CDR3 DNA sequence: TGTGCCAGCAGGTCCACAGGGGGAGACACTGAAGCTTTCTTT. This translates into CASRSTGGDTEAFF.

The J gene is TRBJ1-2, the V gene TRBV7-9; 9 nucleotides match TRBD1. With V trimmed by 5 bases and J by 8 bases, 3 bases remained unmatched. CDR1 SEHNR and CDR2 FQNEAQ come from the germline V gene (reference sequence). This CDR3 spans 12 amino acids. The CDR3 reads CASSRTGEGYTF. The DNA for the CDR3 is TGTGCCAGCAGCCGGACAGGGGAAGGCTACACCTTC.

The V gene is TRBV5-1, the J gene TRBJ2-4, with 7 positions matching TRBD1. The ends lost 3 bases at V and 9 bases at J; junction bases unmatched: 9. The CDR3 is 14 residues long. Germline-derived CDR1 and CDR2 are SGHRS and YFSETQ. The CDR3 DNA reads as TGCGCCAGCAGCTATGGACAGGCAGCAGGCATTCAGTACTTC. Protein: CASSYGQAAGIQYF.

This clone has more than one count but fewer than ten. The chain couples TRBV5-1 to TRBJ2-3, with TRBD2 identical over 8 bases. The CDR3 is 15 residues long. From germline, CDR1 is SGHRS and CDR2 YFSETQ. V lost 0 bases and J lost 4; bases outside the gene matches: 4. This chain's CDR3 is CASSLAVAGSDTQYF. CDR3 bases: TGCGCCAGCAGCTTGGCCGTAGCGGGATCAGATACGCAGTATTTT.

This clone was seen a few times. Relative to the germline gene, one junction end is altered; a read error may explain this. The rearrangement links TRBV7-9 to TRBJ2-3, with TRBD2 matching 11 bases. Germline-derived CDR1 and CDR2 are SEHNR and FQNEAQ (reference sequence). This CDR3 region has 17 residues. CDR3 in amino acids: CSSSDTAGTSGLDTQYF. As DNA, the CDR3 is TGTTCCAGCAGCGACACAGCCGGGACTAGCGGCCTTGATACGCAGTATTTT.

J is TRBJ1-1 and V is TRBV10-3; D might be TRBD1 (6 bases). Trimming removed 6 bases from V and 6 bases from J, with 8 bases in between. Germline V lookup: CDR1 ENHRY, CDR2 SYGVKD. The CDR3 is 11 amino acids. CDR3 amino acids: CAISTGSEAFF. As DNA, the CDR3 is TGTGCCATCAGCACAGGGTCTGAAGCTTTCTTT.